This T cell receptor (beta chain) stems from a study of cytomegalovirus exposure and HLA in healthy donors. In the PCR, 60 Vbeta and 13 Jbeta primers were used. TCRdb keeps only in-frame clones here, not all; method: immunoSEQ multiplex PCR. The data show over 150,000 clones, about 78% seen once. Worth noting for this clone: Antigen: not known.

Study outcomes and limitations: In vitro experiments confirmed that three CMV-associated chains were specific for CMV antigens.

Germline loops: CDR1 KGHSH, CDR2 LQKENI. Trimming stripped 6 bases from V and 2 bases from J, with 20 bases between. The CDR3 is 18 amino acids. What was sequenced was PBMCs. J is TRBJ1-6 and V is TRBV18, with D uncertain. This receptor was identified in a woman aged 45-60 years in good health and CMV-seropositive. The CDR3 loop reads CASSERSIRRAYNSPLHF. The CDR3 DNA is TGTGCCAGCTCGGAGCGATCTATTCGGAGGGCCTATAATTCACCCCTCCACTTT.